The next 21 T cell receptor beta chains were all read from a single sample in a study of cytomegalovirus exposure and HLA in healthy donors. The PCR contained 60 Vbeta and 13 Jbeta primers. Generated by immunoSEQ multiplex PCR, the TCRdb table keeps only in-frame clones and is missing some. The sample consists of 110,000 to 150,000 clones, less than 10% of them appearing once. Sequencing was done on a sample of PBMCs. These receptors came from a male donor in good health and CMV-seronegative.

V usage is TRBV28 and J usage is TRBJ2-7, with TRBD2 matching over 14 bases. Per the germline V gene, CDR1 is MDHEN and CDR2 is SYDVKM. This CDR3 spans 15 amino acids. The V gene end was trimmed by 5 bases and the J gene end by 6 bases; junction bases not matched to a gene: 6. As DNA, the CDR3 is TGTGCCAGCAGTCTCGGGACTAGCGGGAGAGGCGAGCAGTACTTC. Translated: CASSLGTSGRGEQYF.

This sequence joins TRBV5-1 and TRBJ1-2; 8 bases match TRBD1. The V gene end was trimmed by 4 bases and the J gene end by 3 bases; junction bases not matched to a gene: 5. Germline CDR1 reads SGHRS; CDR2 reads YFSETQ. This CDR3 is 14 amino acids long. CDR3 region: CASSTDRDHYGYTF. As DNA, the CDR3 is TGCGCCAGCAGCACGGACAGGGACCACTATGGCTACACCTTC.

The chain carries TRBV7-9 and TRBJ2-5, with TRBD1 matching over 8 bases. TRBJ2-7 matches the DNA end more closely, so the J call is doubtful. CDR3 length: 15 amino acids. From germline, CDR1 is SEHNR and CDR2 FQNEAQ (reference sequence). The CDR3 DNA reads as TGTGCCAGCAGCTCCCGACAGGGGAGGACCTACGAGCAGTACTTC. Protein product: CASSSRQGRTYEQYF.

This rearrangement joins TRBV7-6 to TRBJ2-7; 8 bases are a match to TRBD1. The trim removed 0 bases at V and 3 bases at J, leaving 10 bases unmatched. Germline-derived CDR1 and CDR2 are SGHVS and FNYEAQ. This CDR3 spans 17 amino acids. The chain's CDR3 is CASSLARVGQVDYEQYF. CDR3 nucleotide sequence: TGTGCCAGCAGCTTAGCGAGGGTGGGACAGGTCGACTACGAGCAGTACTTC.

This clone was seen a handful of times. The genes are TRBV5-6 and TRBJ2-7; D possibly corresponds to TRBD1 (6 bases). In germline, CDR1 is SGHDT, CDR2 YYEEEE. The V end was cut by 3 bases, the J end by 3 bases, with 7 bases between. The CDR3 spans 12 residues. CDR3: CASSSDSYEQYF. CDR3 nucleotide sequence: TGTGCCAGCAGCTCGGACAGCTACGAGCAGTACTTC.

This clone has more than one count but fewer than ten. The chain couples TRBV28 to TRBJ2-1; D is perhaps TRBD1 (6 bases). Trimming removed 8 bases from V and 3 bases from J, with 20 bases in between. The CDR3 contains 16 residues. CDR1 is MDHEN, CDR2 SYDVKM, per germline. CDR3 residues: CASPPQGFVGYNEQFF. The CDR3 nucleotides read TGTGCCAGCCCCCCACAGGGTTTTGTGGGCTACAATGAGCAGTTCTTC.

The chain links TRBV4-1 to TRBJ1-1; a possible D gene is TRBD1 (6 bases). CDR3 length: 15 residues. Germline assignment: CDR1 MGHRA and CDR2 YSYEKL. Trimming pared 0 bases from V and 2 bases from J, leaving 10 bases between. CDR3 sequence reads: CASSQDGQLNTEAFF. CDR3 coding DNA: TGCGCCAGCAGCCAAGACGGACAGCTAAACACTGAAGCTTTCTTT.

This chain uses TRBV28 with TRBJ2-3; D perhaps matches TRBD1 (6 bases). This CDR3 comprises 15 residues. Germline V gene sequence: CDR1 MDHEN, CDR2 SYDVKM. Between the trimmed V and J ends, which lost 6 bases and 3 bases, there was a span of 16 bases. The DNA of the CDR3 is TGTGCCAGCAGCCAAGGGATCAGGGGAACAGATACGCAGTATTTT. This translates into CASSQGIRGTDTQYF.

Here the CDR3 reads CASSLRQGNEKLFF. CDR3 bases: TGTGCCAGCAGCCTACGACAGGGGAATGAAAAACTGTTTTTT. The chain uses TRBV5-4 and TRBJ1-4; 8 bases align to TRBD1. CDR3 size: 14 residues. The germline gives CDR1 SGHNT, CDR2 YYREEE (reference sequence). Trimming removed 4 bases from V and 5 bases from J; junction bases left unmatched: 4.

This chain connects TRBV9 to TRBJ2-2; a weak D match, TRBD2 (5 bases). Germline assignment: CDR1 SGDLS and CDR2 YYNGEE. The CDR3 covers 14 residues. The germline V and J ends were trimmed by 3 bases and 6 bases, with 12 bases remaining between them. The CDR3 coding sequence is TGTGCCAGCAGCGCCGGACTTGGGGCCGGGGAGCTGTTTTTT. It translates to CASSAGLGAGELFF.

The chain couples TRBV6-1 to TRBJ2-1, with TRBD2 matching over 7 bases. The germline V gene encodes CDR1 MNHNS and CDR2 SASEGT. The V and J ends lost 2 bases and 6 bases, in that order; junction bases with no gene match: 7. This CDR3 comprises 15 residues. For the CDR3, the DNA is TGTGCCAGCAGTGAAATGGGGGGGGGTATCAATGAGCAGTTCTTC. Amino acid sequence: CASSEMGGGINEQFF.

This clone has only a few counts. The chain employs TRBV5-4 and TRBJ2-6; 12 bases line up with TRBD1. The CDR3 runs to 18 residues. V lost 3 bases and J lost 4; bases outside the gene matches: 8. The germline V gene encodes CDR1 SGHNT and CDR2 YYREEE (reference sequence). CDR3 sequence (DNA): TGTGCCAGCAGCTACGGGACAGGGGGCGCGGCGGGGGCCAACGTCCTGACTTTC. Its translation: CASSYGTGGAAGANVLTF.

This clone was observed a few times. This chain connects TRBV11-2 to TRBJ2-5; possibly TRBD1 for D (5 bases). Per germline, CDR1 SGHAT and CDR2 FQNNGV. V lost 2 bases and J 4 bases, leaving 8 bases between the germline ends. The CDR3 is made up of 13 amino acids. The CDR3 sequence is CASSLFRVETQYF. Here the CDR3 DNA reads TGTGCCAGCAGCTTATTCAGGGTAGAGACCCAGTACTTC.

V and J are TRBV9 and TRBJ2-5, with D possibly TRBD1 on 6 matching bases. The CDR3 length is 15 residues. Germline V gene lookup returns CDR1 SGDLS and CDR2 YYNGEE. The V end lost 4 bases, the J end lost 5 bases, and 18 bases lay between the germline ends. The CDR3 DNA is TGTGCCAGCAGCACCGGACAGAATGGTAGGGAGACCCAGTACTTC. This sequence encodes CASSTGQNGRETQYF.

The chain is built from TRBV18 and TRBJ2-5, with 11 positions matching TRBD2. J gave up 8 bases and V 2 bases, and 13 bases lay outside the gene matches. The length of the CDR3 is 17 residues. The germline gives CDR1 KGHSH, CDR2 LQKENI. The CDR3 spells CASSPGTSGTLRATQYF. CDR3 sequence (DNA): TGTGCCAGCTCACCAGGGACTAGCGGCACCCTAAGAGCTACCCAGTACTTC.

This clone was seen a few times. The rearrangement joins TRBV6-1 to TRBJ2-6; 9 bases map to TRBD1. CDR3 size: 15 residues. The V gene's germline CDR1 is MNHNS and CDR2 SASEGT. Trimming removed 11 bases from V and 4 bases from J; junction bases left unmatched: 9. CDR3 DNA: TGTGCCGGATCACAGGGGGCTTCAGGGGCCAACGTCCTGACTTTC. Translating it yields CAGSQGASGANVLTF.

The rearrangement links TRBV1 to TRBJ2-3; the table names TRBD2, a call not compared with the DNA. TRBV1 is a listed pseudogene. CDR3 size: 18 residues. This CDR3 is CTSSPRPPAGVHTDTQYF. CDR3 nucleotide sequence: TGCACCAGCAGCCCCAGACCCCCCGCGGGGGTCCACACAGATACGCAGTATTTT.

V gene TRBV28 combines with J gene TRBJ2-6; a possible D gene is TRBD1 (5 bases). The CDR3 is made up of 17 amino acids. Trimming shortened V by 3 bases and J by 0 bases, and 12 bases separated the two germline ends. CDR1 is MDHEN and CDR2 is SYDVKM in the germline V gene. The DNA for the CDR3 is TGTGCCAGCAGTTTGCGGAAGGGGCGCTCTGGGGCCAACGTCCTGACTTTC. Translation: CASSLRKGRSGANVLTF. The variable domain in full, with the rest retrieved from reference TRBV28 and TRBJ2-6, is DVKVTQSSRYLVKRTGEKVFLECVQDMDHENMFWYRQDPGLGLRLIYFSYDVKMKEKGDIPEGYSVSREKKERFSLILESASTNQTSMYLCASSLRKGRSGANVLTFGAGSRLTVL.

This clone appeared a few times. The rearrangement links TRBV4-1 to TRBJ2-2, with a possible D match to TRBD2 (6 bases). The CDR3 is 17 amino acids. Trimming cost V 0 bases and J 0 bases, with 11 bases left between them. Germline V gene lookup returns CDR1 MGHRA and CDR2 YSYEKL. CDR3 protein: CASSQERRGANTGELFF. The CDR3 DNA reads TGCGCCAGCAGCCAAGAGAGGCGCGGGGCGAACACCGGGGAGCTGTTTTTT.

A note on this clone: The germline gene is not matched at one end of the junction; a read error may be the cause. The CDR3 DNA reads TGTGCCAGAAGCTTAGAACAATTCTATGGCTACACCTTC. Translated: CARSLEQFYGYTF. The chain recombines TRBV7-9 with TRBJ1-2; no clear D gene. This CDR3 comprises 13 residues. Germline CDR1 reads SEHNR; CDR2 reads FQNEAQ (reference sequence). The complete variable domain, with remaining parts taken from reference TRBV7-9 and TRBJ1-2, reads DTGVSQNPRHKITKRGQNVTFRCDPISEHNRLYWYRQTLGQGPEFLTYFQNEAQLEKSRLLSDRFSAERPKGSFSTLEIQRTEQGDSAMYLCARSLEQFYGYTFGSGTRLTVV.

There are a few counts of this clone. The rearrangement joins TRBV1 to TRBJ1-5. TRBV1 is designated a pseudogene. The CDR3 consists of 15 residues. The CDR3 is CTSSQDLGGNQPQHF. CDR3 coding DNA: TGCACCAGCAGCCAAGATCTTGGCGGTAATCAGCCCCAGCATTTT.